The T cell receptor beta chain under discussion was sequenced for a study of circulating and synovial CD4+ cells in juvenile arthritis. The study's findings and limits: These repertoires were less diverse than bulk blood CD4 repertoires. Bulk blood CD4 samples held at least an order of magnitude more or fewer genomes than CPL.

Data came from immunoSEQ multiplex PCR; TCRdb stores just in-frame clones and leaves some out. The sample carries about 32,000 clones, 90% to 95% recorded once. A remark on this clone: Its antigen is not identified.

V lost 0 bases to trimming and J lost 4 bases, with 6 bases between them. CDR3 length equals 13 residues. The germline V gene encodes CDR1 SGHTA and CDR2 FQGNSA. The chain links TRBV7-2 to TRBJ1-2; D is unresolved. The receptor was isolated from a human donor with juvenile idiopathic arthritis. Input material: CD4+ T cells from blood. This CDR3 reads CASSLAAVYGYTF. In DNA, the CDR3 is TGTGCCAGCAGCTTAGCGGCAGTCTATGGCTACACCTTC.